Shown below are 4 T cell receptor beta chains from a single sample sequenced in a study of blood T cell repertoires in COVID-19. Only in-frame clones appear in the TCRdb table, and some are missing; sequencing was by immunoSEQ multiplex PCR. The data hold about 380,000 clones, with roughly nine tenths observed a single time. Input material: peripheral blood. These receptors all stem from a man aged 35-49 years with acute or convalescent COVID-19.

The gene calls are TRBV2 and TRBJ1-2; a possible D gene is TRBD1 (6 bases). V shed 10 bases and J shed 2 bases, with 14 bases lying between them. The CDR3 sequence is 13 residues long. Germline V gives CDR1 SNHLY, CDR2 FYNNEI. DNA of the CDR3: TGTGCCATGCTAGGGGGGGACAACTATGGCTACACCTTC. Its protein is CAMLGGDNYGYTF.

A few counts support this clone. The rearrangement uses TRBV29-1 and TRBJ1-2; 8 positions match TRBD1. Germline V gives CDR1 SQVTM, CDR2 ANQGSEA. This CDR3 has 13 residues. J gave up 4 bases and V 7 bases, and 8 bases lay outside the gene matches. For the CDR3, the DNA is TGCAGCGCCCTGACAGGGGCGAGCTATGGCTACACCTTC. This sequence encodes CSALTGASYGYTF.

The chain is built from TRBV5-4 and TRBJ2-7; D is unclear. Germline V gene lookup returns CDR1 SGHNT and CDR2 YYREEE (reference sequence). This CDR3 is 12 amino acids long. Deletions cut 4 bases from V and 0 bases from J, with 5 bases between. CDR3 region: CASSPDSYEQYF. DNA of the CDR3: TGTGCCAGCAGCCCAGACTCCTACGAGCAGTACTTC.

V and J are TRBV29-1 and TRBJ1-4; 8 bases fit TRBD1. Germline-derived CDR1 and CDR2 are SQVTM and ANQGSEA. This CDR3 is 13 amino acids long. V was pared by 7 bases and J by 8 bases, with 9 bases of the junction left unmatched. The CDR3 here is CSAGQGTGEKLFF. The CDR3 DNA sequence: TGCAGCGCTGGACAGGGAACTGGCGAAAAACTGTTTTTT.